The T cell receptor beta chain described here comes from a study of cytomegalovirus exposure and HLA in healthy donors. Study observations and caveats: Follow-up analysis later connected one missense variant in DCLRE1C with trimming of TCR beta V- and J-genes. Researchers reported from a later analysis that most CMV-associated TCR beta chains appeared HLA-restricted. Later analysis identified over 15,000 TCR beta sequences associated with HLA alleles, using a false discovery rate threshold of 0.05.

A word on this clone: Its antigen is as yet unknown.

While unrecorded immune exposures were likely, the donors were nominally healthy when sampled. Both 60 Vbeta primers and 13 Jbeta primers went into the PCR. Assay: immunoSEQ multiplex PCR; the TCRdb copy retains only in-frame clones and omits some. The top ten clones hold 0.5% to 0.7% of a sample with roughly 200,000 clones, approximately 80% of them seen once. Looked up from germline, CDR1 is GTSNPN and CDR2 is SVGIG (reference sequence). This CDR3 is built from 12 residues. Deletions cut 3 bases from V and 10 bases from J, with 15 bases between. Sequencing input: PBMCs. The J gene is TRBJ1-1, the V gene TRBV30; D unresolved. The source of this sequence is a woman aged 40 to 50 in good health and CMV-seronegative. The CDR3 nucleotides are TGTGCCTGGAGCGTACCCGGACTGGGAGCTTTCTTT. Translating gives CAWSVPGLGAFF.